The present TCR beta chain was sequenced within a study of cytomegalovirus exposure and HLA in healthy donors. Study conclusions and caveats: Judged likely to be a sequencing artifact was a cluster of highly shared sequence variants. Cytomegalovirus association was assigned to some 160 TCR beta chains. Immune exposure was documented only through CMV serostatus. The productive fraction for most TCR beta V segments was about 87% or about 30% in an earlier analysis.

The CDR3 totals 14 residues. Losses at the gene ends were 7 bases for V and 1 base for J; bases not matched to a gene: 5. Germline V lookup: CDR1 SQVTM, CDR2 ANQGSEA. The PCR ran on 60 Vbeta and 13 Jbeta primers. The method was immunoSEQ multiplex PCR; TCRdb's version includes in-frame clones alone and lacks a portion of them. Of roughly 120,000 clones listed, 65% to 80% are singletons. Note on this clone: Antigen specificity is unknown.

This clonotype was sampled from a woman aged 40 to 50 in good health and CMV-seropositive. Sequenced: PBMCs. The rearrangement links TRBV29-1 to TRBJ2-3; 10 bases match TRBD2. The CDR3 region has the DNA TGCAGCGCCAAGCGGGGGGGTGGCACAGATACGCAGTATTTT. The encoded protein is CSAKRGGGTDTQYF.